Shown below are 22 T cell receptor beta chains from a single sample sequenced in a study of a mutant IDH1 vaccine in newly diagnosed glioma. Time point described: week 23, last vaccination. Vaccination comprised doses that each held 300 ug of mutant IDH1 20-mer peptide, plus topical imiquimod. Sequencing used immunoSEQ multiplex PCR; TCRdb keeps in-frame clones, though not all of them. The sample records about 65,000 clones, 85% being singletons. Which antigens these TCRs recognize remains unknown. The sequenced sample was PBMCs, obtained from a glioma patient whose treatment included an IDH1 peptide vaccine. Receptors originate from a man aged 30 to 45 with glioma.

The gene calls are TRBV7-2 and TRBJ1-5, with a tentative D call TRBD1 (6 bases). V was clipped by 4 bases and J by 7 bases, with 20 bases between them. This CDR3 has 16 residues. Germline V lookup: CDR1 SGHTA, CDR2 FQGNSA. The CDR3 loop is CASSSIDRKGNQPQHF. CDR3 DNA: TGTGCCAGCAGCTCAATTGACAGGAAAGGGAACCAGCCCCAGCATTTT.

This chain joins TRBV5-6 and TRBJ1-3; D gene ambiguous. CDR3 length equals 16 residues. V lost 0 bases, J lost 1 base, and 11 bases lay in between. The V gene's germline CDR1 is SGHDT and CDR2 YYEEEE. The CDR3, as DNA: TGTGCCAGCAGCTTGGTTCCGGTTATATCTGGAAACACCATATATTTT. This translates into CASSLVPVISGNTIYF.

The chain links TRBV28 to TRBJ1-1; D gene uncertain. Trimming stripped 11 bases from V and 0 bases from J, with 13 bases between. Germline V lookup: CDR1 MDHEN, CDR2 SYDVKM. The CDR3 runs to 13 residues. The CDR3 loop reads CACSAGMNTEAFF. The CDR3 nucleotides are TGTGCCTGCTCCGCTGGAATGAACACTGAAGCTTTCTTT.

The chain links TRBV10-2 to TRBJ1-6; a possible D gene is TRBD1 (5 bases). V was clipped by 7 bases and J by 8 bases, with 18 bases between them. The CDR3 totals 15 residues. Germline V CDR1 and CDR2: WSHSY, SAAADI. In DNA, the CDR3 is TGCGCCAGCAAAACGGGGCAGGGTAACTATTCACCCCTCCACTTT. It encodes CASKTGQGNYSPLHF.

The J gene is TRBJ2-3, the V gene TRBV29-1, with 9 bases aligning to TRBD1. The CDR3 runs 12 residues. The germline gives CDR1 SQVTM, CDR2 ANQGSEA. After removal of 8 bases from V and 4 bases from J, the junction contained 4 bases not matched to a gene. The CDR3 spells CSRQGDADTQYF. The CDR3 nucleotides read TGCAGCAGACAGGGGGACGCAGATACGCAGTATTTT.

This clone was detected once. The genes are TRBV27 and TRBJ1-6; D is undetermined. The V gene lost 1 base and the J gene lost 8 bases, with 3 bases spanning the gap. Germline values: CDR1 MNHEY, CDR2 SMNVEV (reference sequence). There are 12 residues in the CDR3. CDR3 coding DNA: TGTGCCAGCAGTTTATACGATTCACCCCTCCACTTT. Encoded protein: CASSLYDSPLHF.

The chain combines TRBV6-1 with TRBJ2-2; weak D call: TRBD1 (5 bases). Germline assignment: CDR1 MNHNS and CDR2 SASEGT. The V end was cut by 7 bases, the J end by 1 base, with 10 bases between. This CDR3 region has 14 residues. CDR3 bases: TGTGCCAGCATGGCAGGGATGAACACCGGGGAGCTGTTTTTT. Residues: CASMAGMNTGELFF.

The V call is TRBV7-6, the J call TRBJ1-1, with 7 bases fitting TRBD1. CDR1 and CDR2 from the germline V gene are SGHVS and FNYEAQ. Trimming at V came to 2 bases and at J to 1 base, leaving 7 bases not matched to a gene. The CDR3 has 16 residues. CDR3 residues: CASSLSRTGTNTEAFF. CDR3 sequence (DNA): TGTGCCAGCAGCTTAAGCCGGACAGGTACGAACACTGAAGCTTTCTTT. Full variable domain (remainder filled in from reference TRBV7-6 and TRBJ1-1): GAGVSQSPRYKVTKRGQDVALRCDPISGHVSLYWYRQALGQGPEFLTYFNYEAQQDKSGLPNDRFSAERPEGSISTLTIQRTEQRDSAMYRCASSLSRTGTNTEAFFGQGTRLTVV.

The chain couples TRBV9 to TRBJ1-3, with D unclear. Germline V gene sequence: CDR1 SGDLS, CDR2 YYNGEE. Trimming left V 0 bases short and J 4 bases short, with 5 bases between. The length of the CDR3 is 13 residues. CDR3 sequence (DNA): TGTGCCAGCAGCGTAGGGAGAGGAAACACCATATATTTT. This gives the protein CASSVGRGNTIYF.

The chain couples TRBV2 to TRBJ1-2; 7 bases agree with TRBD1. The CDR3 spans 17 residues. The J segment lost 4 bases and the V segment lost 3 bases, leaving 14 bases of the junction unmatched. Germline values: CDR1 SNHLY, CDR2 FYNNEI. The CDR3 here is CASSDTWLGGSIYGYTF. The CDR3 DNA reads as TGTGCCAGCAGTGACACGTGGTTAGGGGGCTCAATCTATGGCTACACCTTC.

This clone has more than one count but fewer than ten. The chain is built from TRBV27 and TRBJ2-7, with TRBD2 matching 7 bases. Trimming cost V 6 bases and J 0 bases; bases outside gene matches: 14. The CDR3 is 17 residues long. The germline V gene has CDR1 MNHEY and CDR2 SMNVEV (reference sequence). This CDR3 reads CASRPPLGRASSYEQYF. The CDR3 coding sequence is TGTGCCAGCAGACCACCGTTAGGGAGGGCTAGCTCCTACGAGCAGTACTTC.

The rearrangement joins TRBV5-6 to TRBJ2-3; weak D call: TRBD2 (6 bases). With 4 bases removed from V and 0 bases from J, the gap between germline ends came to 12 bases. From germline, CDR1 is SGHDT and CDR2 YYEEEE. CDR3 length: 15 residues. The CDR3 reads CASSLTLASTDTQYF. Here the CDR3 DNA reads TGTGCCAGCAGCCTGACACTAGCTAGCACAGATACGCAGTATTTT.

This rearrangement joins TRBV4-1 to TRBJ2-5; 10 bases match TRBD1. The CDR3 covers 16 residues. Germline CDR1 is MGHRA and CDR2 is YSYEKL. Trimming took 5 bases from V and 3 from J; bases not matched to a gene: 9. DNA for the CDR3: TGCGCCAGCAGCATACCCCCGGGACAGGGGAAAGAGACCCAGTACTTC. Residues: CASSIPPGQGKETQYF.

Remarks on this clone: The same CDR3 is also encoded by other DNA sequences in this sample. Here the CDR3 reads CASSFRETQYF. The CDR3 DNA reads as TGTGCCAGCAGCTTCAGAGAGACCCAGTACTTC. The chain employs TRBV5-6 and TRBJ2-5; D is uncertain. Trimming took off 2 bases at V and 4 bases at J, with 3 bases between the two ends. Germline values: CDR1 SGHDT, CDR2 YYEEEE. The CDR3 totals 11 residues. The full variable domain, with the rest looked up from reference TRBV5-6 and TRBJ2-5, is DAGVTQSPTHLIKTRGQQVTLRCSPKSGHDTVSWYQQALGQGPQFIFQYYEEEERQRGNFPDRFSGHQFPNYSSELNVNALLLGDSALYLCASSFRETQYFGPGTRLLVL.

The V call is TRBV4-1, the J call TRBJ2-6, with unresolved D. The germline gives CDR1 MGHRA, CDR2 YSYEKL. The CDR3 totals 13 residues. Trimming shortened V by 3 bases and J by 3 bases, and 3 bases separated the two germline ends. As DNA, the CDR3 is TGCGCCAGCAGCCAGAGTGGGGCCAACGTCCTGACTTTC. This translates into CASSQSGANVLTF.

V is TRBV5-1 and J is TRBJ2-5; the D gene is possibly TRBD2 (6 bases). The DNA end is more similar to TRBJ2-7, so the J call may be wrong. This CDR3 region has 14 residues. CDR1 SGHRS and CDR2 YFSETQ come from the germline V gene. The CDR3 region is CASTKGLRGNEQYF. The CDR3 nucleotides are TGCGCCAGCACTAAGGGGCTCCGGGGGAACGAGCAGTACTTC.

This clone is a singleton in its sample. The chain joins TRBV18 to TRBJ1-1, with no clear D. Per germline, CDR1 KGHSH and CDR2 LQKENI. This CDR3 contains 13 residues. V lost 4 bases to trimming and J lost 7 bases, with 13 bases between them. The CDR3 DNA reads TGTGCCAGCTCACTCTCAATGGCCCTTGAAGCTTTCTTT. Translated: CASSLSMALEAFF.

This chain connects TRBV6-5 to TRBJ2-7; TRBD1 matches at 9 bases. Per the germline V gene, CDR1 is MNHEY and CDR2 is SVGAGI. J lost 5 bases, V lost 6 bases, and 8 bases had no gene match. The length of the CDR3 is 14 residues. The DNA of the CDR3 is TGTGCCAGCAGCCCCGGGACAGGGCGGGACGAGCAGTACTTC. Amino acids: CASSPGTGRDEQYF.

The chain combines TRBV2 with TRBJ1-3; tentatively, D is TRBD1 (6 bases). Germline V CDR1 and CDR2: SNHLY, FYNNEI. Deletions cut 4 bases from V and 3 bases from J, with 10 bases between. The CDR3 runs 14 residues. CDR3 protein: CASSVGGGGNTIYF. The CDR3 region has the DNA TGTGCCAGCAGTGTAGGGGGAGGTGGAAACACCATATATTTT.

The rearrangement uses TRBV5-1 and TRBJ2-1, with no clear D. The CDR3 spans 16 residues. Trimming pared 4 bases from V and 0 bases from J, leaving 14 bases between. Germline CDR1 and CDR2: SGHRS and YFSETQ. CDR3 sequence: CASSKRLFGSYNEQFF. CDR3 in DNA: TGCGCCAGCAGCAAACGACTCTTTGGCTCCTACAATGAGCAGTTCTTC. Variable domain in full (rest from reference TRBV5-1 and TRBJ2-1): KAGVTQTPRYLIKTRGQQVTLSCSPISGHRSVSWYQQTPGQGLQFLFEYFSETQRNKGNFPGRFSGRQFSNSRSEMNVSTLELGDSALYLCASSKRLFGSYNEQFFGPGTRLTVL.

The chain links TRBV2 to TRBJ2-2; 9 nucleotides align to TRBD1. CDR1 SNHLY and CDR2 FYNNEI come from the germline V gene. The CDR3 runs 14 residues. The V segment lost 6 bases and the J segment 8 bases; nucleotides outside the gene matches: 7. DNA of the CDR3: TGTGCCAGCAGAGATTGGGACAGGGAGGGGGAGCTGTTTTTT. Translated: CASRDWDREGELFF.

This rearrangement joins TRBV6-5 to TRBJ2-4, with 8 bases lining up with TRBD1. Germline V gene lookup returns CDR1 MNHEY and CDR2 SVGAGI. J was trimmed by 1 base and V by 6 bases; bases with no gene match: 5. The CDR3 totals 15 residues. The CDR3 loop is CASRRRQGAKNIQYF. CDR3 nucleotide sequence: TGTGCCAGCAGAAGACGACAGGGGGCCAAAAACATTCAGTACTTC.